The present T cell receptor beta chain was sequenced within a study of T cells expressing NK-cell markers. Study background: Repertoires of TCR beta were obtained from T cells sorted as CD3+CD56+NKG2C+, CD3+CD56+NKG2C- and CD3+CD56-NKG2C+. Study-wide points: What remained unclear was the HCMV specificity of expanded NKG2C+ T cell clones. In several donors, these clonotypes also led the CD3+CD56-NKG2C+ fraction.

This CDR3 spans 14 amino acids. Germline CDR1 reads SGHAT; CDR2 reads FQNNGV. Concerning this clonotype itself: Its antigen remains unidentified.

TCRdb re-called the 5' RACE reads; every CDR3 protein appears as one record, without DNA. The record lists roughly 390,000 distinct CDR3 sequences, of which the ten most abundant hold 5% to 5.5%. Sequencing was carried out using blood T cells: a sorted CD56 or NKG2C T cell subset, CD4+ or CD8+ T cells, or bulk PBMC T cells (not recorded which). This sequence joins TRBV11-2 and TRBJ1-5. The origin of this receptor is a man aged 18-70 years in good health. This CDR3 reads CASSLGPGPEPQHF.